Listed here is a single T cell receptor beta chain. The data were obtained in a study of shared clonotypes between healthy human individuals. This table comes from immunoSEQ multiplex PCR, and its TCRdb copy is limited to in-frame clones, with some not included. This table holds about 1.5 million clones, roughly 97% found once. CDR3 size: 11 residues. Trimming removed 2 bases from V and 4 bases from J, with 3 bases in between. Germline V gene sequence: CDR1 SGHDN, CDR2 FVKESK. This clonotype originated in a man aged 25 to 40 in good health. V and J are TRBV14 and TRBJ2-7, with D hard to call. Sequenced: naive CD4+ T cells sorted from blood. Subset indicated: CD45RA+ positively selected. CDR3 protein: CASSQQYEQYF. The CDR3 DNA is TGTGCCAGCAGCCAACAGTACGAGCAGTACTTC.